This TCR beta chain is from a study of blood T cell repertoires in COVID-19. On the study more broadly: Acute and convalescent COVID-19 samples came from the United States, Italy and Spain. The analysed material was cDNA or gDNA that came from T cells, B-cell-depleted T cells, or PBMCs.

The CDR3 has 12 residues. Trimming removed 5 bases from V and 5 bases from J, with 8 bases in between. Looked up from germline, CDR1 is SNHLY and CDR2 is FYNNEI. Repertoires were generated with immunoSEQ multiplex PCR, while TCRdb's copy carries only in-frame clones and drops some. Of roughly 100,000 clones listed, about 91% are singletons. The specimen was peripheral blood. The chain is built from TRBV2 and TRBJ2-3; a weak D match, TRBD1 (6 bases). This receptor was obtained from a human donor in a cohort sampled during active COVID-19. CDR3 DNA sequence: TGTGCCAGCAGTCGGACAGAAGATACGCAGTATTTT. It codes for CASSRTEDTQYF. The full variable domain, rest sourced from reference TRBV2 and TRBJ2-3, is EPEVTQTPSHQVTQMGQEVILRCVPISNHLYFYWYRQILGQKVEFLVSFYNNEISEKSEIFDDQFSVERPDGSNFTLKIRSTKLEDSAMYFCASSRTEDTQYFGPGTRLTVL.